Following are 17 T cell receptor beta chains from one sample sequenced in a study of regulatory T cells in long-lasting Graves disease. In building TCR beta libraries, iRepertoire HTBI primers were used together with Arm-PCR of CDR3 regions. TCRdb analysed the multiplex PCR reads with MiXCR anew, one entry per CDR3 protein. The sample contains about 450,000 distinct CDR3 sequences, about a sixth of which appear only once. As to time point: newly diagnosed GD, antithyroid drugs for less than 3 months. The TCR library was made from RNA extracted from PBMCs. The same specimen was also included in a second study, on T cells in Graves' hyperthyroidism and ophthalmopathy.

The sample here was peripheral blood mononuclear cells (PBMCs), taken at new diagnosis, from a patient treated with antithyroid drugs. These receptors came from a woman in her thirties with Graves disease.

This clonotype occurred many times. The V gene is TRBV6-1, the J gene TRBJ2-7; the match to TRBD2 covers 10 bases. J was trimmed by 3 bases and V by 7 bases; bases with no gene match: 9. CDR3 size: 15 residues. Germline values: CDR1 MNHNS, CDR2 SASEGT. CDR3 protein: CASMGWSGRDYEQYF. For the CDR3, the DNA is TGTGCCAGCATGGGTTGGAGCGGGAGGGACTACGAGCAGTACTTC.

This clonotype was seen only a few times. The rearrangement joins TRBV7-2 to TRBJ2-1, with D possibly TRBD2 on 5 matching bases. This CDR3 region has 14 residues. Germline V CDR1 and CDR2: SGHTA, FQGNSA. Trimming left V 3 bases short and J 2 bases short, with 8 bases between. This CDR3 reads CASSFFGTYNEQFF. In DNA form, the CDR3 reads TGTGCCAGCAGCTTTTTCGGGACCTACAATGAGCAGTTCTTC.

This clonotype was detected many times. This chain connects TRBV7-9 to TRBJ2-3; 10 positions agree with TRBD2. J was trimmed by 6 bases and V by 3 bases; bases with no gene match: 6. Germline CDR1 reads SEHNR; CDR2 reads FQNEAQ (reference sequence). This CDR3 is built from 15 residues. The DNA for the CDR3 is TGTGCCAGCAGCTTGGCTAGCGGGAGATCGGATACGCAGTATTTT. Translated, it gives CASSLASGRSDTQYF. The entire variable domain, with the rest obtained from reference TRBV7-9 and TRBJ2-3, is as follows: DTGVSQNPRHKITKRGQNVTFRCDPISEHNRLYWYRQTLGQGPEFLTYFQNEAQLEKSRLLSDRFSAERPKGSFSTLEIQRTEQGDSAMYLCASSLASGRSDTQYFGPGTRLTVL.

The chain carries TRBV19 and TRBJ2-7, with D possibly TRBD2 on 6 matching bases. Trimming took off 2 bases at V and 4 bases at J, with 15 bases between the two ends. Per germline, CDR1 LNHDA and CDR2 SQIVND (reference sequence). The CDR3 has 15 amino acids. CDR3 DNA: TGTGCCAGTAGTATAAACCGGGAGTTCAAGTACGAGCAGTACTTC. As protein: CASSINREFKYEQYF. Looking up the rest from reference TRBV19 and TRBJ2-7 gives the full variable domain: DGGITQSPKYLFRKEGQNVTLSCEQNLNHDAMYWYRQDPGQGLRLIYYSQIVNDFQKGDIAEGYSVSREKKESFPLTVTSAQKNPTAFYLCASSINREFKYEQYFGPGTRLTVT.

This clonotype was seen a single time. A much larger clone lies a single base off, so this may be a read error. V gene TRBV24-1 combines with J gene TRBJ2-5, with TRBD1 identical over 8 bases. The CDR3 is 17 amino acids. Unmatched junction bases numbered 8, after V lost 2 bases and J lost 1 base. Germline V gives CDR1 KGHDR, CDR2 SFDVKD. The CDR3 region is CATSDSRTGSPQETQYF. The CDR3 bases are TGTGCCACCAGTGATTCAAGGACAGGGTCCCCCCAAGAGACCCAGTACTTC.

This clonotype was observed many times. The CDR3 is CASSSRRASYEQYF. CDR3 in DNA: TGTGCCAGCAGTTCCAGGAGGGCCTCATACGAGCAGTACTTC. The chain recombines TRBV27 with TRBJ2-7; D is perhaps TRBD2 (6 bases). The V end was cut by 4 bases, the J end by 4 bases, with 14 bases between. Germline CDR1 MNHEY, CDR2 SMNVEV (reference sequence). This CDR3 contains 14 residues.

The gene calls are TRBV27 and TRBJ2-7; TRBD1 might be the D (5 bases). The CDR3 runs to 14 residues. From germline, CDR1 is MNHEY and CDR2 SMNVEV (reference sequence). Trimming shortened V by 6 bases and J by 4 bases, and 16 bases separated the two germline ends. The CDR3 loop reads CASSPRGSVYEQYF. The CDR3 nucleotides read TGTGCCAGCAGCCCAAGGGGTTCAGTATACGAGCAGTACTTC.

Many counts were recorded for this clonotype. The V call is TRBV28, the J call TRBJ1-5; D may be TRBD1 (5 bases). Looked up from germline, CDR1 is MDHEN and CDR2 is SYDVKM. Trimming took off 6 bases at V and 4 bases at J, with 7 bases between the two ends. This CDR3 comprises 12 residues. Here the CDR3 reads CASRWGNQPQHF. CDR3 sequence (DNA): TGTGCCAGCAGGTGGGGGAATCAGCCCCAGCATTTT.

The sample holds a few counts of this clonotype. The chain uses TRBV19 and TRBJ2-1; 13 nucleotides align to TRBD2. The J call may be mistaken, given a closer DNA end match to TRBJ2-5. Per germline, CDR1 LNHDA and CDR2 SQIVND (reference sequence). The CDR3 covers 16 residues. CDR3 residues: CASSPRTSGSVATQYF. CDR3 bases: TGTGCCAGTAGTCCGCGGACTAGCGGGAGTGTAGCGACCCAGTACTTC.

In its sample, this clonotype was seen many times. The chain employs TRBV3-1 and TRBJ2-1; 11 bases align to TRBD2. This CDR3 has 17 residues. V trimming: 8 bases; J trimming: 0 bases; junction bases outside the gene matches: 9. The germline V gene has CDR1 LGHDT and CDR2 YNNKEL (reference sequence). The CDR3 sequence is CASGGLAGGSSYNEQFF. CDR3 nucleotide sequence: TGTGCCAGCGGTGGCCTAGCGGGAGGATCCTCCTACAATGAGCAGTTCTTC.

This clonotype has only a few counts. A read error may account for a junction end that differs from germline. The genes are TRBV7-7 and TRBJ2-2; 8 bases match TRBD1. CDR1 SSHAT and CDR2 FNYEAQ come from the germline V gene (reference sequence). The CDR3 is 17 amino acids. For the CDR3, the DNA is TGTGCTAGCAGCTATTTGCCGGGACAGGACAACACCGGGGAGCTGTTTTTT. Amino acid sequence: CASSYLPGQDNTGELFF. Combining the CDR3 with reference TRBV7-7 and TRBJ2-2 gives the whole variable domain GAGVSQSPRYKVTKRGQDVTLRCDPISSHATLYWYQQALGQGPEFLTYFNYEAQPDKSGLPSDRFSAERPEGSISTLTIQRTEQRDSAMYRCASSYLPGQDNTGELFFGEGSRLTVL.

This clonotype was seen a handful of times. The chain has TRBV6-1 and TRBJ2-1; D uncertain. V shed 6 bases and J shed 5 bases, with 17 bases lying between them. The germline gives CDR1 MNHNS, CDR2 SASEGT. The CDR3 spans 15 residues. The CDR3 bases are TGTGCCAGCAGCCCCACGGGTAGTTTCGACAATGAGCAGTTCTTC. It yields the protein CASSPTGSFDNEQFF.

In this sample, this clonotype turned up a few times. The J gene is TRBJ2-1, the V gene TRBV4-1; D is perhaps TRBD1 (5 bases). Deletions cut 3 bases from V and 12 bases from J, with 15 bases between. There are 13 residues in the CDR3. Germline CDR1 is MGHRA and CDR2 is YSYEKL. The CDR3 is CASSQSPQGGQFF. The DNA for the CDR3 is TGCGCCAGCAGCCAGAGCCCCCAGGGCGGGCAGTTCTTC.

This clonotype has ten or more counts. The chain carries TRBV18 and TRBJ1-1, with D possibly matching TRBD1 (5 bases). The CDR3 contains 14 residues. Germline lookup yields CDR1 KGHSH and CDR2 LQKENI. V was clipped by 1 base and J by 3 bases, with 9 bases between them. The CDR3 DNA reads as TGTGCCAGCTCACCACTTGTAGGGGACACTGAAGCTTTCTTT. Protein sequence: CASSPLVGDTEAFF.

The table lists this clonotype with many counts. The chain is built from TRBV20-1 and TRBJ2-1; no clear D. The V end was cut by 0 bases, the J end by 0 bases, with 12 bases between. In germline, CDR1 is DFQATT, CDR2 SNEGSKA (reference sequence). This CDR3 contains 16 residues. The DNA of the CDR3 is TGCAGTGCTAGAGACCACTCGAGGAGCTCCTACAATGAGCAGTTCTTC. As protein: CSARDHSRSSYNEQFF.

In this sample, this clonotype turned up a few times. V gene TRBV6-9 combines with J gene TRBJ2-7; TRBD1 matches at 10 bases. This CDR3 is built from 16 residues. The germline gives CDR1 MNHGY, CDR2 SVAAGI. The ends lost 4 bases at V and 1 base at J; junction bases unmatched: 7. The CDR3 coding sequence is TGTGCCAGCAGTTCATCAGGACAGGGGGGGTCCTACGAGCAGTACTTC. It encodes CASSSSGQGGSYEQYF.

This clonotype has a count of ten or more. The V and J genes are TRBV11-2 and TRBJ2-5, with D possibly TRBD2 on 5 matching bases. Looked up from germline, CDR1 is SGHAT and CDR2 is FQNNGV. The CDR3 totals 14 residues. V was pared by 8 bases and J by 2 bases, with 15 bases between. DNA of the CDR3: TGTGCCAGCCGGGGTTACAAAGGGCAAGAGACCCAGTACTTC. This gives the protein CASRGYKGQETQYF.